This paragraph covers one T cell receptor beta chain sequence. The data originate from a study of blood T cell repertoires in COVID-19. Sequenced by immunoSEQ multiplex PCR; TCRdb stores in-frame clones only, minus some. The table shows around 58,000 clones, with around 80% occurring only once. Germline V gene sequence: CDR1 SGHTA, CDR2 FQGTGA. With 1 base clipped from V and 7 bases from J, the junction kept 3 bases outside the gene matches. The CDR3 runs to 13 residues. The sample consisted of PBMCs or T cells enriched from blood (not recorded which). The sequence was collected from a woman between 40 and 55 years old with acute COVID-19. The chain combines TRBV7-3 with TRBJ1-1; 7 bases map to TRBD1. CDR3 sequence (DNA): TGTGCCAGCAGCTTAAGGTGGGACAGTGAAGCTTTCTTT. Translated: CASSLRWDSEAFF.